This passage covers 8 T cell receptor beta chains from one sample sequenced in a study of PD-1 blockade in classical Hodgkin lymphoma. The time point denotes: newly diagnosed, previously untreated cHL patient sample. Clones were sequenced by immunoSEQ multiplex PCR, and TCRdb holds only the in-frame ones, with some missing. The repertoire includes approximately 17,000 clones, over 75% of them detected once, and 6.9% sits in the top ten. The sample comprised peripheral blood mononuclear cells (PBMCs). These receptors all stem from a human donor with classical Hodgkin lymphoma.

CDR3 bases: TGTGCCAGCAGCTTAGGCCACAGGGGCGAGCAGTACTTC. Amino acid sequence: CASSLGHRGEQYF. The chain combines TRBV11-2 with TRBJ2-7; TRBD1 agrees at 7 bases. Germline assignment: CDR1 SGHAT and CDR2 FQNNGV. Germline trimming cut 1 base from V and 6 bases from J; bases unmatched to any gene: 3. The CDR3 consists of 13 residues.

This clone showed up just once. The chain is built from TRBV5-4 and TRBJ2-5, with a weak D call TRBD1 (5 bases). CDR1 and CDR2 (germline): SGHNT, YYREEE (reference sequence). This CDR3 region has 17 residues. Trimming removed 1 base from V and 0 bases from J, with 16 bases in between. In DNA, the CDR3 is TGTGCCAGCAGCTTGTATGCCCCGACAGCGTACCAAGAGACCCAGTACTTC. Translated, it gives CASSLYAPTAYQETQYF.

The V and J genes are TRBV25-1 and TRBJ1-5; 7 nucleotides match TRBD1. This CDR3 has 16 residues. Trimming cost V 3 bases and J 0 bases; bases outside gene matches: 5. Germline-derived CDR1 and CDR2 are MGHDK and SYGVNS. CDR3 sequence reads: CASSEARGDSNQPQHF. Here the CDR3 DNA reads TGTGCCAGCAGTGAGGCCAGGGGGGATAGCAATCAGCCCCAGCATTTT.

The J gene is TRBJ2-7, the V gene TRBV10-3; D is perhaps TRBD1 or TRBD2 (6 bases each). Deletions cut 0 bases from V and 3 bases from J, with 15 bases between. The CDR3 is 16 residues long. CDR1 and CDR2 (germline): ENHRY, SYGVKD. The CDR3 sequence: CAISESYRVGGYEQYF. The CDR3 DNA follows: TGTGCCATCAGTGAGTCATACAGGGTGGGAGGCTACGAGCAGTACTTC.

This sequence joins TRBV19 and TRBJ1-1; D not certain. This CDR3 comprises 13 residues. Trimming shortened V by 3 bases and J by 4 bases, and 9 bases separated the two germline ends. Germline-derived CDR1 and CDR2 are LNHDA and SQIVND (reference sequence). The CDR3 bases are TGTGCCAGTAGTATCGGGCGAAGCACTGAAGCTTTCTTT. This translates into CASSIGRSTEAFF.

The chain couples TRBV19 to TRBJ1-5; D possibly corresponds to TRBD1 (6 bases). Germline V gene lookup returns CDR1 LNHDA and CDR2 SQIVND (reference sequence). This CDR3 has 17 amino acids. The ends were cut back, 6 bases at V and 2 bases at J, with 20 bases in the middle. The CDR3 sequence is CASRNGGRLIGNQPQHF. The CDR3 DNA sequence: TGTGCCAGTAGAAATGGGGGGCGGCTTATTGGCAATCAGCCCCAGCATTTT.

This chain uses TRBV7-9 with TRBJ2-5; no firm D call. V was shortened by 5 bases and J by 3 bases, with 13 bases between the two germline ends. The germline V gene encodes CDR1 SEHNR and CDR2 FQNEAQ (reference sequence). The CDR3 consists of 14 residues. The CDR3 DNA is TGTGCCAGCAGCCCAGAACTTGGGGAAGAGACCCAGTACTTC. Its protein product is CASSPELGEETQYF. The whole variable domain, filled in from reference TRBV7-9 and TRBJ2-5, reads DTGVSQNPRHKITKRGQNVTFRCDPISEHNRLYWYRQTLGQGPEFLTYFQNEAQLEKSRLLSDRFSAERPKGSFSTLEIQRTEQGDSAMYLCASSPELGEETQYFGPGTRLLVL.

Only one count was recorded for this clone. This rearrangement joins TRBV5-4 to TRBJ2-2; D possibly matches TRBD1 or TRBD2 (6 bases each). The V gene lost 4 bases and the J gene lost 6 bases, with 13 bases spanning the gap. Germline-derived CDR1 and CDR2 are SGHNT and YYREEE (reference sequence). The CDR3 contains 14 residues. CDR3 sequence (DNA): TGTGCCAGCAGCCTCGGGGGCCGGGCCGGGGAGCTGTTTTTT. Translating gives CASSLGGRAGELFF.